These T cell receptor beta chains were read from a single sample in a study of cytomegalovirus exposure and HLA in healthy donors. Generated by immunoSEQ multiplex PCR, the TCRdb table keeps only in-frame clones and is missing some. Recorded for this sample: fewer than 250,000 clones. Sequenced material: PBMCs. These receptors came from a woman aged 30 to 39 in good health and CMV-seropositive. CDR3s include the opening cysteine and the closing phenylalanine or tryptophan. Each record gives: J gene, D gene, V gene, CDR3 DNA, CDR3 protein. The D gene is left open where the match is weak.

j_call: TRBJ1-1; d_call: TRBD1; v_call: TRBV4-1; cdr3_nt: TGCGCCAGCAGCCAAGCTAACAGGGGGGGTACTGAAGCTTTCTTT; cdr3_aa: CASSQANRGGTEAFF
j_call: TRBJ2-7; d_call: TRBD1; v_call: TRBV4-3; cdr3_nt: TGCGCCAGCAGCCAGGCCCGGGACAGGGCGTCCGAGCAGTACTTC; cdr3_aa: CASSQARDRASEQYF
j_call: TRBJ2-5; d_call: TRBD1; v_call: TRBV7-9; cdr3_nt: TGTGCCAGCAGCTGGACAGGGTCTGGGCAAGAGACCCAGTACTTC; cdr3_aa: CASSWTGSGQETQYF
j_call: TRBJ2-1; d_call: -; v_call: TRBV6-4; cdr3_nt: TGTGCCAGCAGTACCAATAGCGGCGGGGTTTACAATGAGCAGTTCTTC; cdr3_aa: CASSTNSGGVYNEQFF
j_call: TRBJ2-7; d_call: TRBD2; v_call: TRBV27; cdr3_nt: TGTGCCAGCAGTGCATCCGGGACTAGTACCTACGAGCAGTACTTC; cdr3_aa: CASSASGTSTYEQYF
j_call: TRBJ2-1; d_call: TRBD2; v_call: TRBV29-1; cdr3_nt: TGCAGCGTTGGGGAGGGTTTCTACAATGAGCAGTTCTTC; cdr3_aa: CSVGEGFYNEQFF
j_call: TRBJ2-1; d_call: -; v_call: TRBV6-1; cdr3_nt: TGTGCCAGCAGTAGACGACAGATTCCAAATGAGCAGTTCTTC; cdr3_aa: CASSRRQIPNEQFF
j_call: TRBJ2-7; d_call: -; v_call: TRBV29-1; cdr3_nt: TGCAGCGTTGAAATGGGCAGCTACGAGCAGTACTTC; cdr3_aa: CSVEMGSYEQYF
j_call: TRBJ1-2; d_call: TRBD1; v_call: TRBV5-6; cdr3_nt: TGTGCCAGCAGCGGGTCCACAGGGGATAACTATGGCTACACCTTC; cdr3_aa: CASSGSTGDNYGYTF
j_call: TRBJ2-7; d_call: -; v_call: TRBV5-1; cdr3_nt: TGCGCCAGCTCGAAGGGCGGGGACTACGAGCAGTACTTC; cdr3_aa: CASSKGGDYEQYF
j_call: TRBJ2-7; d_call: TRBD2; v_call: TRBV9; cdr3_nt: TGTGCCAGCAGCGTAGGAGGGGGGTGGACTAGCGGGAGAAGCGAGCAGTACTTC; cdr3_aa: CASSVGGGWTSGRSEQYF
j_call: TRBJ2-5; d_call: TRBD2; v_call: TRBV12-5; cdr3_nt: TGTGCTAGTGGTTTGTTTGGGCTAGCGGATGAGACCCAGTACTTC; cdr3_aa: CASGLFGLADETQYF
j_call: TRBJ1-1; d_call: TRBD1; v_call: TRBV28; cdr3_nt: TGTGCCAGCAGAAGCGGACAGGGGAGGACTGAAGCTTTCTTT; cdr3_aa: CASRSGQGRTEAFF
j_call: TRBJ2-3; d_call: TRBD2; v_call: TRBV29-1; cdr3_nt: TGCAGCGTTGAGGCTAGCGGATACACAGATACGCAGTATTTT; cdr3_aa: CSVEASGYTDTQYF
j_call: TRBJ1-1; d_call: -; v_call: TRBV9; cdr3_nt: TGTGCCAGCAGCGTAATCCCAGGGAACACTGAAGCTTTCTTT; cdr3_aa: CASSVIPGNTEAFF
j_call: TRBJ2-3; d_call: -; v_call: TRBV5-1; cdr3_nt: TGCGCCAGCAGCCCGGGGCTTAGCGGTCGCACAGATACGCAGTATTTT; cdr3_aa: CASSPGLSGRTDTQYF
j_call: TRBJ1-5; d_call: -; v_call: TRBV2; cdr3_nt: TGTGCCAGCAGTGAATTGACAGGAAGGAGTCAGCCCCAGCATTTT; cdr3_aa: CASSELTGRSQPQHF